This T cell receptor (beta chain) is drawn from a study of breast tumors, draining lymph nodes, adjacent tissues. Trimming at V came to 5 bases and at J to 3 bases, leaving 10 bases not matched to a gene. The V gene's germline CDR1 is MNHNS and CDR2 SASEGT. This CDR3 is built from 16 residues. Using its own MiXCR run on the multiplex PCR reads, TCRdb lists one record per CDR3 protein. The sample lists over 150,000 distinct CDR3 sequences, around 29% occurring once. This clonotype was picked up many times. Samples came from axillary lymph nodes draining the breast cancer. V gene TRBV6-1 combines with J gene TRBJ1-5; TRBD1 matches at 7 bases. The source of this sequence is a female donor with breast cancer. Some clones in this sample may be carry-over from other donors' samples. Sequences were obtained from axillary lymph node tissue. The CDR3 reads CASSPGQTYTNQPQHF. DNA for the CDR3: TGTGCCAGCAGTCCGGGACAGACCTACACCAATCAGCCCCAGCATTTT.